The present T cell receptor beta chain was sequenced within a study of blood T cell repertoires in COVID-19. The V end was cut by 0 bases, the J end by 2 bases, with 25 bases between. The CDR3 spans 20 residues. CDR1 is SGHTA and CDR2 is FQGNSA in the germline V gene. Measured with immunoSEQ multiplex PCR; TCRdb has only the in-frame clones, and not every one. The sample records about 190,000 clones, roughly 85% being singletons. The TCR comes from a woman older than 75 with acute or convalescent COVID-19. Material: peripheral blood. This chain connects TRBV7-2 to TRBJ2-5; tentatively, D is TRBD2 (5 bases). Written as DNA, the CDR3 is TGTGCCAGCAGCTTAGCCTTACCTACTGACTACGGTTTGAGGCAAGAGACCCAGTACTTC. Translating it yields CASSLALPTDYGLRQETQYF. The complete variable domain, with remaining parts taken from reference TRBV7-2 and TRBJ2-5, reads GAGVSQSPSNKVTEKGKDVELRCDPISGHTALYWYRQSLGQGLEFLIYFQGNSAPDKSGLPSDRFSAERTGGSVSTLTIQRTQQEDSAVYLCASSLALPTDYGLRQETQYFGPGTRLLVL.